This entry lists 19 T cell receptor beta chains sequenced from one sample in a study of control samples from healthy donors and cancer patients. Data came from immunoSEQ multiplex PCR; TCRdb stores just in-frame clones and leaves some out. The profile shows approximately 97,000 clones, roughly 89% of them singletons. The sample was blood. The source of these receptors is a human donor in good health. The donor label of this sample is uncertain.

CDR3 amino acids: CASSSDRAHGYTF. Here the CDR3 DNA reads TGCGCCAGCAGCTCGGACAGGGCTCATGGCTACACCTTC. The chain combines TRBV10-1 with TRBJ1-2; TRBD1 matches 8 bases. Germline-derived CDR1 and CDR2 are WNHNN and SYGVQD (reference sequence). This CDR3 comprises 13 residues. V shed 6 bases, J shed 6 bases, and the junction held 6 bases outside the gene matches.

V and J are TRBV11-3 and TRBJ2-2, with unresolved D. This CDR3 region has 14 residues. V shed 4 bases and J shed 5 bases, with 11 bases lying between them. Germline-derived CDR1 and CDR2 are SGHNT and YENEEA. CDR3 amino acids: CASSSAKRTGELFF. CDR3 bases: TGTGCCAGCAGCTCGGCCAAGCGTACCGGGGAGCTGTTTTTT.

The rearrangement uses TRBV5-5 and TRBJ2-5, with a tentative D call TRBD2 (6 bases). V lost 0 bases and J 1 base, leaving 13 bases between the germline ends. The CDR3 extends over 16 amino acids. CDR1 is SGHKS, CDR2 YYEKEE, per germline (reference sequence). The chain's CDR3 is CASSLAEGRFQETQYF. In nucleotides, the CDR3 is TGTGCCAGCAGCTTGGCGGAGGGACGGTTCCAAGAGACCCAGTACTTC.

V and J are TRBV12-3 or TRBV12-4 and TRBJ1-5; tentative D call: TRBD1 (5 bases). The germline V and J ends were trimmed by 2 bases and 6 bases, with 8 bases remaining between them. The CDR3 runs 13 residues. This CDR3 reads CASSLQGGQPQHF. CDR3 coding DNA: TGTGCCAGCAGTTTACAGGGTGGTCAGCCCCAGCATTTT.

The rearrangement links TRBV15 to TRBJ1-1; D gene uncertain. Germline CDR1 and CDR2: LNHNV and YYDKDF (reference sequence). This CDR3 region has 14 residues. Trimming shortened V by 0 bases and J by 1 base, and 6 bases separated the two germline ends. As DNA, the CDR3 is TGTGCCACCAGCAGAGATTTCGGGAACACTGAAGCTTTCTTT. Protein product: CATSRDFGNTEAFF.

This chain connects TRBV2 to TRBJ1-6; D gene ambiguous. Germline V gene data show CDR1 as SNHLY and CDR2 as FYNNEI. CDR3 length: 11 amino acids. The V and J ends lost 6 bases and 10 bases respectively, with 7 bases between them. This chain's CDR3 is CASRGGSPLHF. CDR3 bases: TGTGCCAGCAGGGGAGGGTCACCCCTCCACTTT.

The V call is TRBV18, the J call TRBJ2-7; D gene uncertain. With 3 bases removed from V and 5 bases from J, the gap between germline ends came to 11 bases. Germline CDR1 reads KGHSH; CDR2 reads LQKENI. This CDR3 has 13 residues. The CDR3 protein is CASSPLEYHEQYF. As DNA, the CDR3 is TGTGCCAGCTCACCCCTAGAGTACCACGAGCAGTACTTC.

The rearrangement uses TRBV7-6 and TRBJ2-2, with TRBD2 as a possible D gene (5 bases). Trimming pared 1 base from V and 5 bases from J, leaving 14 bases between. The CDR3 consists of 16 residues. CDR1 and CDR2 from the germline V gene are SGHVS and FNYEAQ. The DNA of the CDR3 is TGTGCCAGCAGCTTAGGGCACGGGGTAGAGACCGGGGAGCTGTTTTTT. Protein sequence: CASSLGHGVETGELFF.

V usage is TRBV3-1 (or the pseudogene TRBV3-2) and J usage is TRBJ1-1; no clear D gene. Trimming pared 0 bases from V and 3 bases from J, leaving 8 bases between. Germline V gene data show CDR1 as LGHDT and CDR2 as YNNKEL (reference sequence). The CDR3 totals 14 residues. CDR3 sequence reads: CASSQENRYTEAFF. The CDR3, as DNA: TGTGCCAGCAGCCAAGAAAACAGATACACTGAAGCTTTCTTT.

The chain carries TRBV28 and TRBJ2-3; D gene uncertain. The V end was cut by 9 bases, the J end by 1 base, with 11 bases between. The CDR3 is 13 amino acids. Germline V CDR1 and CDR2: MDHEN, SYDVKM. CDR3 protein: CASEAGGTDTQYF. The CDR3 DNA is TGTGCCAGTGAGGCAGGCGGCACAGATACGCAGTATTTT.

This chain joins TRBV7-8 and TRBJ2-2, with D maybe TRBD1 (5 bases). Germline V CDR1 and CDR2: SGHVS, FQNEAQ. CDR3 length: 14 amino acids. V was pared by 4 bases and J by 0 bases, with 6 bases between. In DNA form, the CDR3 reads TGTGCCAGCAGCTCGACAGCGAACACCGGGGAGCTGTTTTTT. Amino acid sequence: CASSSTANTGELFF. Together with reference TRBV7-8 and TRBJ2-2, the CDR3 gives the full variable domain: GAGVSQSPRYKVAKRGQDVALRCDPISGHVSLFWYQQALGQGPEFLTYFQNEAQLDKSGLPSDRFFAERPEGSVSTLKIQRTQQEDSAVYLCASSSTANTGELFFGEGSRLTVL.

The chain is built from TRBV19 and TRBJ1-6; a possible D gene is TRBD1 (5 bases). Trimming pared 2 bases from V and 0 bases from J, leaving 8 bases between. The CDR3 sequence is 16 residues long. Germline V CDR1 and CDR2: LNHDA, SQIVND (reference sequence). The CDR3 DNA reads TGTGCCAGTAGTATACAGGGAGACTCCTATAATTCACCCCTCCACTTT. Amino acids: CASSIQGDSYNSPLHF. Looking up the rest from reference TRBV19 and TRBJ1-6 gives the full variable domain: DGGITQSPKYLFRKEGQNVTLSCEQNLNHDAMYWYRQDPGQGLRLIYYSQIVNDFQKGDIAEGYSVSREKKESFPLTVTSAQKNPTAFYLCASSIQGDSYNSPLHFGNGTRLTVT.

This chain joins TRBV19 and TRBJ1-6; 7 nucleotides line up with TRBD1. V lost 4 bases to trimming and J lost 5 bases; unmatched junction nucleotides: 5. Looked up from germline, CDR1 is LNHDA and CDR2 is SQIVND (reference sequence). There are 15 residues in the CDR3. CDR3 coding DNA: TGTGCCAGTAGTAAGTGGGGGACAGATAATTCACCCCTCCACTTT. This encodes CASSKWGTDNSPLHF.

The chain links TRBV29-1 to TRBJ2-2; the match to TRBD1 covers 10 bases. This CDR3 comprises 14 residues. Germline CDR1 reads SQVTM; CDR2 reads ANQGSEA. J was trimmed by 6 bases and V by 8 bases; bases with no gene match: 9. The DNA for the CDR3 is TGCAGCACCTTCGGGGACAGGGGTTCCGGGGAGCTGTTTTTT. Residues: CSTFGDRGSGELFF.

This clone was observed once. The V gene is TRBV6-5, the J gene TRBJ2-7, with 12 positions matching TRBD2. There are 14 residues in the CDR3. The V gene end was trimmed by 6 bases and the J gene end by 6 bases; junction bases not matched to a gene: 6. Germline assignment: CDR1 MNHEY and CDR2 SVGAGI. The CDR3 coding sequence is TGTGCCAGCAGCTCGACTAGCGGGGGCGTCGAGCAGTACTTC. Protein sequence: CASSSTSGGVEQYF.

The chain recombines TRBV6-5 with TRBJ2-7; D might be TRBD1 or TRBD2, each matching 5 bases. The CDR3 loop spans 16 amino acids. Per the germline V gene, CDR1 is MNHEY and CDR2 is SVGAGI. Between the trimmed V and J ends, which lost 0 bases and 4 bases, there was a span of 16 bases. This CDR3 is CASSYSRAGLYYEQYF. CDR3 coding DNA: TGTGCCAGCAGTTACTCGAGGGCAGGGCTTTATTACGAGCAGTACTTC.

This chain links TRBV27 with TRBJ1-6; D is perhaps TRBD1 (6 bases). Per the germline V gene, CDR1 is MNHEY and CDR2 is SMNVEV (reference sequence). The CDR3 spans 14 residues. Deletions cut 3 bases from V and 7 bases from J, with 10 bases between. This chain's CDR3 is CASSFRGRNSPLHF. CDR3 DNA sequence: TGTGCCAGCAGTTTCCGGGGGCGCAATTCACCCCTCCACTTT.

This sequence joins TRBV27 and TRBJ1-2; D ambiguous. CDR1 and CDR2 from the germline V gene are MNHEY and SMNVEV (reference sequence). The V end lost 0 bases, the J end lost 4 bases, and 9 bases lay between the germline ends. This CDR3 is built from 14 residues. As DNA, the CDR3 is TGTGCCAGCAGTTTATCGTTTCTATCCTATGGCTACACCTTC. As protein: CASSLSFLSYGYTF.

This chain joins TRBV11-2 and TRBJ2-1; D is unresolved. Trimming took 2 bases from V and 10 from J, leaving 12 bases between them. This CDR3 contains 13 residues. Germline loops: CDR1 SGHAT, CDR2 FQNNGV. CDR3 residues: CASSLTYSGEQFF. CDR3 sequence (DNA): TGTGCCAGCAGCTTAACATACTCCGGGGAGCAGTTCTTC.